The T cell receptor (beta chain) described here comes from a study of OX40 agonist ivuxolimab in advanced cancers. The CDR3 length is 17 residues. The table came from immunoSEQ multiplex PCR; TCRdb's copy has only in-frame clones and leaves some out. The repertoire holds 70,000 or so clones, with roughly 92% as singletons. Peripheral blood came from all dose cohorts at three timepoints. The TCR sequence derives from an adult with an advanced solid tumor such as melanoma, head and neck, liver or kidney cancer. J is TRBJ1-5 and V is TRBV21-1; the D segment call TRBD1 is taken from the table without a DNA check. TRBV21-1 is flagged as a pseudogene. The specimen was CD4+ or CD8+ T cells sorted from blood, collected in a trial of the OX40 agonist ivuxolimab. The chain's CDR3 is CASSKFDRGESNQPQHF. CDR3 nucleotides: TGTGCCAGCAGCAAATTTGACAGGGGAGAAAGCAATCAGCCCCAGCATTTT.